Shown below are 31 T cell receptor beta chains from a single sample sequenced in a study of T cells in Graves' hyperthyroidism and ophthalmopathy. TCR beta CDR3 regions were amplified from RNA. First-round RT-PCR of the TCR CDR3 relied on the HTBI primer set. TCRdb analysed the multiplex PCR reads with MiXCR anew, one entry per CDR3 protein. The table shows roughly 500,000 distinct CDR3 sequences, with just over 45% occurring only once. The sample consisted of peripheral blood or thyroid tissue (not recorded which). The origin of the receptors is an adult woman with Graves' disease, either hyperthyroidism or ophthalmopathy (not recorded which).

This clonotype occurred a few times. V usage is TRBV15 and J usage is TRBJ1-1; D is undetermined. The V end lost 3 bases, the J end lost 11 bases, and 19 bases lay between the germline ends. The CDR3 has 14 amino acids. Germline CDR1 reads LNHNV; CDR2 reads YYDKDF (reference sequence). The CDR3 DNA sequence: TGTGCCACCAGCAGCTTGGCAGTTGGAGGCATGGCTTTCTTT. Amino acid sequence: CATSSLAVGGMAFF.

The V and J genes are TRBV7-6 and TRBJ2-7; 8 bases line up with TRBD2. The V segment lost 1 base and the J segment 2 bases; nucleotides outside the gene matches: 7. There are 16 residues in the CDR3. Germline V CDR1 and CDR2: SGHVS, FNYEAQ. CDR3 sequence reads: CASSLGELADTYEQYF. As DNA, the CDR3 is TGTGCCAGCAGCTTAGGGGAACTAGCGGATACCTACGAGCAGTACTTC.

In this sample, this clonotype turned up a few times. The rearrangement links TRBV7-9 to TRBJ2-7; D is possibly TRBD1 (5 bases). This CDR3 spans 15 amino acids. With 6 bases removed from V and 0 bases from J, the gap between germline ends came to 15 bases. Per the germline V gene, CDR1 is SEHNR and CDR2 is FQNEAQ (reference sequence). The CDR3 protein is CASSPDSKYSYEQYF. The CDR3, as DNA: TGTGCCAGCAGTCCTGACAGTAAATACTCCTACGAGCAGTACTTC.

This chain joins TRBV19 and TRBJ2-6; no clear D gene. Germline values: CDR1 LNHDA, CDR2 SQIVND (reference sequence). The CDR3 covers 12 residues. V was shortened by 7 bases and J by 10 bases, with 11 bases between the two germline ends. In DNA form, the CDR3 reads TGTGCCAGTATAGGGCAGGCTAACGTCCTGACTTTC. Residues: CASIGQANVLTF.

This clonotype was observed many times. The CDR3 DNA reads TGTGCCAGCAGCTCCTACTCGGACGAGCAGTACTTC. As protein: CASSSYSDEQYF. This rearrangement joins TRBV13 to TRBJ2-7; D not certain. V lost 4 bases and J 5 bases, leaving 9 bases between the germline ends. CDR3 size: 12 residues. In germline, CDR1 is PRHDT, CDR2 FYEKMQ (reference sequence).

V gene TRBV2 combines with J gene TRBJ2-7; D might be TRBD2 (5 bases). Germline V gene lookup returns CDR1 SNHLY and CDR2 FYNNEI. The CDR3 totals 14 residues. Between the trimmed V and J ends, which lost 1 base and 0 bases, there was a span of 7 bases. For the CDR3, the DNA is TGTGCCAGCAGTGAAGGGGGAGTCTCCTACGAGCAGTACTTC. Translating it yields CASSEGGVSYEQYF.

Notes on this clonotype: A single base separates this from a much larger clone, so it may be a read error. The DNA of the CDR3 is TGTGCCAGCAGCGTAGGGGACTCTTCAGAGCAGTACTTC. This encodes CASSVGDSSEQYF. The gene calls are TRBV9 and TRBJ2-7, with D maybe TRBD2 (6 bases). V dropped 0 bases and J dropped 7 bases, with 11 bases sitting between them. The CDR3 runs 13 residues. Germline CDR1 reads SGDLS; CDR2 reads YYNGEE. Based on the CDR3 plus reference TRBV9 and TRBJ2-7, the full variable domain is DSGVTQTPKHLITATGQRVTLRCSPRSGDLSVYWYQQSLDQGLQFLIQYYNGEERAKGNILERFSAQQFPDLHSELNLSSLELGDSALYFCASSVGDSSEQYFGPGTRLTVT.

This clonotype occurred many times. The rearrangement joins TRBV7-2 to TRBJ1-5, with a possible D match to TRBD1 (6 bases). This CDR3 comprises 18 residues. The V end was cut by 4 bases, the J end by 0 bases, with 19 bases between. The germline V gene encodes CDR1 SGHTA and CDR2 FQGNSA. This chain's CDR3 is CASSSYHYTGNSNQPQHF. Written as DNA, the CDR3 is TGTGCCAGCAGCTCCTACCATTATACAGGGAATAGCAATCAGCCCCAGCATTTT.

This clonotype was recorded many times. The genes are TRBV13 and TRBJ1-1; D might be TRBD1 (6 bases). V was clipped by 5 bases and J by 2 bases, with 18 bases between them. Looked up from germline, CDR1 is PRHDT and CDR2 is FYEKMQ (reference sequence). The CDR3 totals 16 residues. CDR3 residues: CASSRGPGQLNTEAFF. The CDR3 DNA is TGTGCCAGCAGCCGGGGGCCAGGACAACTAAACACTGAAGCTTTCTTT.

The table lists this clonotype with a count of one. The chain recombines TRBV9 with TRBJ2-5; TRBD2 aligns across 7 bases. This CDR3 spans 15 amino acids. Germline CDR1 and CDR2: SGDLS and YYNGEE. The V and J ends lost 0 bases and 2 bases, in that order; junction bases with no gene match: 4. CDR3 loop: CASSVGRGGQETQYF. The CDR3 DNA is TGTGCCAGCAGCGTAGGGCGGGGAGGGCAAGAGACCCAGTACTTC. The whole variable domain, filled in from reference TRBV9 and TRBJ2-5, reads DSGVTQTPKHLITATGQRVTLRCSPRSGDLSVYWYQQSLDQGLQFLIQYYNGEERAKGNILERFSAQQFPDLHSELNLSSLELGDSALYFCASSVGRGGQETQYFGPGTRLLVL.

This rearrangement joins TRBV9 to TRBJ2-3; D is unclear. This CDR3 has 13 residues. V was trimmed by 4 bases and J by 4 bases, leaving 10 bases between them. Germline CDR1 SGDLS, CDR2 YYNGEE. The CDR3 loop reads CASSKTPADTQYF. The CDR3 DNA sequence: TGTGCCAGCAGCAAGACCCCCGCAGATACGCAGTATTTT.

Ten or more counts support this clonotype. V is TRBV7-9 and J is TRBJ2-7; D not certain. Germline-derived CDR1 and CDR2 are SEHNR and FQNEAQ (reference sequence). V lost 0 bases and J lost 4, with 7 bases in between. The CDR3 sequence is 13 residues long. CDR3 coding DNA: TGTGCCAGCAGCTTAGCGAATGGGTACGAGCAGTACTTC. This codes for CASSLANGYEQYF.

Regarding this clonotype: As the CDR3 is not closed by the conserved phenylalanine or tryptophan, this likely results from a read error. The chain joins TRBV7-8 to TRBJ2-5, with D perhaps matching TRBD2 (6 bases). CDR3 size: 14 residues. From germline, CDR1 is SGHVS and CDR2 FQNEAQ. V was clipped by 2 bases and J by 5 bases, with 12 bases between them. This chain's CDR3 is CASSLFGGGETQYV. Written as DNA, the CDR3 is TGTGCCAGCAGCTTATTCGGTGGAGGGGAGACCCAGTACGTC.

Ten or more counts support this clonotype. V gene TRBV10-3 combines with J gene TRBJ1-2, with D unclear. The V and J ends lost 0 bases and 3 bases respectively, with 8 bases between them. CDR1 is ENHRY, CDR2 SYGVKD, per germline. This CDR3 is built from 14 residues. The DNA for the CDR3 is TGTGCCATCAGTGAGTCAGGATCGGACTATGGCTACACCTTC. This sequence encodes CAISESGSDYGYTF.

Turning to this clonotype: A much larger clone lies a single base off, so this may be a read error. The J gene is TRBJ1-1, the V gene TRBV7-2; D gene ambiguous. V dropped 1 base and J dropped 12 bases, with 21 bases sitting between them. Germline V lookup: CDR1 SGHTA, CDR2 FQGNSA. The CDR3 is made up of 15 amino acids. This chain's CDR3 is CASSLGGWPPLGSFF. As DNA, the CDR3 is TGTGCCAGCAGCTTAGGAGGTTGGCCCCCTTTGGGGTCTTTCTTT.

As for this clonotype: A read error is possible here, since a much larger clone lies one base away. The genes are TRBV20-1 and TRBJ1-2; 7 bases map to TRBD1. The length of the CDR3 is 18 residues. CDR1 and CDR2 (germline): DFQATT, SNEGSKA (reference sequence). The CDR3 region is CGAIYRGPEYRRYYGYTF. DNA for the CDR3: TGCGGTGCTATTTATAGGGGGCCCGAATACCGGAGGTACTATGGCTACACCTTC.

The sample holds many counts of this clonotype. J is TRBJ2-7 and V is TRBV6-2 or TRBV6-3, with 7 bases lining up with TRBD2. With V trimmed by 7 bases and J by 5 bases, 11 bases remained unmatched. The CDR3 length is 14 residues. Germline CDR1 and CDR2: MNHEY and SVGEGT. CDR3 protein: CASNRGTISDEQYF. The CDR3 bases are TGTGCCAGCAACCGAGGGACTATTTCCGACGAGCAGTACTTC.

V gene TRBV29-1 combines with J gene TRBJ2-7; 10 bases fit TRBD2. V shed 3 bases, J shed 4 bases, and the junction held 6 bases outside the gene matches. CDR1 and CDR2 (germline): SQVTM, ANQGSEA. The CDR3 sequence is 14 residues long. The CDR3, as DNA: TGCAGCGTTGAGGGAGCGGGAGGGGGGTACGAGCAGTACTTC. Its protein product is CSVEGAGGGYEQYF.

This clonotype was found a few times. The chain employs TRBV28 and TRBJ2-7, with 11 bases that match TRBD1. V was pared by 2 bases and J by 6 bases, with 3 bases of the junction left unmatched. The germline V gene encodes CDR1 MDHEN and CDR2 SYDVKM. This CDR3 comprises 14 residues. The CDR3 region has the DNA TGTGCCAGCAGTTTAGATGGGACAGGGGGCGAGCAGTACTTC. This encodes CASSLDGTGGEQYF. The whole variable domain, filled in from reference TRBV28 and TRBJ2-7, reads DVKVTQSSRYLVKRTGEKVFLECVQDMDHENMFWYRQDPGLGLRLIYFSYDVKMKEKGDIPEGYSVSREKKERFSLILESASTNQTSMYLCASSLDGTGGEQYFGPGTRLTVT.

The rearrangement uses TRBV2 and TRBJ2-7; D remains unclear. The V gene's germline CDR1 is SNHLY and CDR2 FYNNEI. Trimming took off 5 bases at V and 2 bases at J, with 16 bases between the two ends. This CDR3 contains 15 residues. CDR3 protein: CASSLSRALPYEQYF. CDR3 nucleotide sequence: TGTGCCAGCAGTTTAAGTCGTGCGTTACCCTACGAGCAGTACTTC.

This clonotype showed up many times. The chain recombines TRBV7-3 with TRBJ1-1; 7 bases match TRBD1. This CDR3 is built from 15 residues. V was pared by 0 bases and J by 2 bases, with 3 bases of the junction left unmatched. Looked up from germline, CDR1 is SGHTA and CDR2 is FQGTGA. In DNA form, the CDR3 reads TGTGCCAGCAGCTTAACGCGACAGGGAAACACTGAAGCTTTCTTT. It specifies CASSLTRQGNTEAFF. Full variable domain (rest looked up from reference TRBV7-3 and TRBJ1-1): GAGVSQTPSNKVTEKGKYVELRCDPISGHTALYWYRQSLGQGPEFLIYFQGTGAADDSGLPNDRFFAVRPEGSVSTLKIQRTERGDSAVYLCASSLTRQGNTEAFFGQGTRLTVV.

The table lists this clonotype with a few counts. V and J are TRBV3-1 and TRBJ2-2; D unresolved. Trimming cost V 5 bases and J 2 bases, with 15 bases left between them. The CDR3 contains 16 residues. Germline loops: CDR1 LGHDT, CDR2 YNNKEL (reference sequence). DNA of the CDR3: TGTGCCAGCAGCAAGGGCTTCGGACCAAACACCGGGGAGCTGTTTTTT. It is translated as CASSKGFGPNTGELFF.

This clonotype has ten or more counts. The chain employs TRBV10-1 and TRBJ1-3, with a weak D call TRBD1 (5 bases). The CDR3 sequence is 14 residues long. V gave up 4 bases and J gave up 1 base, with 8 bases separating them. Germline CDR1 is WNHNN and CDR2 is SYGVQD (reference sequence). Here the CDR3 reads CASSAAGSGNTIYF. The DNA for the CDR3 is TGCGCCAGCAGTGCCGCAGGGTCTGGAAACACCATATATTTT.

This clonotype was recorded at least ten times. Here the CDR3 DNA reads TGTGCCAGCAGCTCGAAGACCTCTCGGGGGGTGGGGGCCAACGTCCTGACTTTC. Its protein is CASSSKTSRGVGANVLTF. The chain uses TRBV11-2 and TRBJ2-6, with 7 bases that match TRBD2. CDR1 and CDR2 (germline): SGHAT, FQNNGV. Trimming at V came to 4 bases and at J to 4 bases, leaving 13 bases not matched to a gene. The CDR3 is made up of 18 amino acids. Full variable domain (missing parts from reference TRBV11-2 and TRBJ2-6): EAGVAQSPRYKIIEKRQSVAFWCNPISGHATLYWYQQILGQGPKLLIQFQNNGVVDDSQLPKDRFSAERLKGVDSTLKIQPAKLEDSAVYLCASSSKTSRGVGANVLTFGAGSRLTVL.

This clonotype was seen ten or more times. The genes are TRBV7-9 and TRBJ1-4; no reliable D call. V gave up 3 bases and J gave up 6 bases, with 11 bases separating them. Per the germline V gene, CDR1 is SEHNR and CDR2 is FQNEAQ (reference sequence). The CDR3 runs 14 residues. The DNA for the CDR3 is TGTGCCAGCAGCTTGACATTCCGGGATGAAAAACTGTTTTTT. It is translated as CASSLTFRDEKLFF. The whole variable domain, remainder taken from reference TRBV7-9 and TRBJ1-4, is DTGVSQNPRHKITKRGQNVTFRCDPISEHNRLYWYRQTLGQGPEFLTYFQNEAQLEKSRLLSDRFSAERPKGSFSTLEIQRTEQGDSAMYLCASSLTFRDEKLFFGSGTQLSVL.

This clonotype was observed many times. This rearrangement joins TRBV12-3 or TRBV12-4 to TRBJ2-7; D gene ambiguous. The CDR3 runs to 11 residues. V lost 3 bases and J 7 bases, leaving 7 bases between the germline ends. CDR3 sequence (DNA): TGTGCCAGCAGTTTTGCCGAGGAGCAGTACTTC. As protein: CASSFAEEQYF.

This clonotype occurred many times. V is TRBV19 and J is TRBJ1-6; TRBD1 aligns across 10 bases. The CDR3 has 16 amino acids. With V trimmed by 6 bases and J by 7 bases, 9 bases remained unmatched. Germline CDR1 is LNHDA and CDR2 is SQIVND (reference sequence). The CDR3 nucleotides are TGTGCCAGTAGCCCGGACAGGGGGAGTCTCAATTCACCCCTCCACTTT. Translated: CASSPDRGSLNSPLHF.

The gene calls are TRBV10-3 and TRBJ2-2; 10 bases align to TRBD2. This CDR3 is built from 15 residues. Germline V gives CDR1 ENHRY, CDR2 SYGVKD. Trimming took 4 bases from V and 10 from J; bases not matched to a gene: 9. The CDR3 sequence: CAISGEREGIVELFF. In nucleotides, the CDR3 is TGTGCCATCAGTGGTGAGCGGGAGGGAATCGTGGAGCTGTTTTTT.

This clonotype was counted a single time. V and J are TRBV9 and TRBJ2-5; the D call may be TRBD1 or TRBD2 (5 bases each). The V gene's germline CDR1 is SGDLS and CDR2 YYNGEE. V lost 2 bases and J lost 2, with 10 bases in between. This CDR3 is 14 amino acids long. The CDR3 bases are TGTGCCAGCAGCGTCGGGACGACACAAGAGACCCAGTACTTC. Translation: CASSVGTTQETQYF. The whole variable domain, remainder taken from reference TRBV9 and TRBJ2-5, is DSGVTQTPKHLITATGQRVTLRCSPRSGDLSVYWYQQSLDQGLQFLIQYYNGEERAKGNILERFSAQQFPDLHSELNLSSLELGDSALYFCASSVGTTQETQYFGPGTRLLVL.

This clonotype was observed many times. This rearrangement joins TRBV10-3 to TRBJ2-7; 10 positions agree with TRBD1. Per germline, CDR1 ENHRY and CDR2 SYGVKD. The V gene end was trimmed by 2 bases and the J gene end by 3 bases; junction bases not matched to a gene: 4. The CDR3 has 15 residues. The CDR3 region has the DNA TGTGCCATCAGTGAGCCGACAGGGGGCGGCTACGAGCAGTACTTC. It yields the protein CAISEPTGGGYEQYF.

Details on this clonotype: A much larger clone lies one base from this, so it may be a read error. The V and J genes are TRBV12-3 or TRBV12-4 and TRBJ2-7; the match to TRBD1 covers 7 bases. The CDR3 sequence is 13 residues long. V shed 8 bases, J shed 3 bases, and the junction held 7 bases outside the gene matches. The CDR3 sequence is CASRRTGRYEQYF. The CDR3 DNA sequence: TGTGCCAGCCGGCGGACAGGACGCTACGAGCAGTACTTC.